Reported below is one TCR beta chain. The entry originates in a study of blood T cell repertoires in COVID-19. Trimming cost V 2 bases and J 2 bases; bases outside gene matches: 13. CDR1 is MDHEN and CDR2 is SYDVKM in the germline V gene. The CDR3 runs 18 residues. Authors' data handling: How many nucleated cells were present was estimated from reference gene primer amplification. Profiled with immunoSEQ multiplex PCR; TCRdb holds only in-frame clones, not every one. V, J and clone size derive from that table, while D and trimming were established from the DNA sequence. The sample records 190,000 or so clones, less than 90% being singletons.

The source of this sequence is an older woman with acute or convalescent COVID-19. The chain combines TRBV28 with TRBJ2-3, with 7 bases identical to TRBD2. Sequencing used peripheral blood. The CDR3 bases are TGTGCCAGCAGTTTAGGGTTAGGTTCTAGCGGAAACACAGATACGCAGTATTTT. Protein product: CASSLGLGSSGNTDTQYF. The variable domain in full, completed from reference TRBV28 and TRBJ2-3, reads DVKVTQSSRYLVKRTGEKVFLECVQDMDHENMFWYRQDPGLGLRLIYFSYDVKMKEKGDIPEGYSVSREKKERFSLILESASTNQTSMYLCASSLGLGSSGNTDTQYFGPGTRLTVL.